The table lists the clone carrying this T cell receptor (beta chain) with a count of one. V lost 5 bases and J lost 0, with 13 bases in between. Germline CDR1 and CDR2: MDHEN and SYDVKM. This CDR3 contains 16 residues. The data are from a study of T cell changes during pregnancy in multiple sclerosis. Libraries were prepared by immunoSEQ multiplex PCR; TCRdb keeps only in-frame clonotypes and omits some of them. This sample has 50,000 or so clones; 94% occur once, and the top ten carry around 0.6%. The source was CD4+ T cells from peripheral blood mononuclear cells, collected in the second trimester of pregnancy. V gene TRBV28 combines with J gene TRBJ2-2; no definite D call. The receptor was isolated from a female donor with multiple sclerosis, enrolled in a pregnancy study. For the CDR3, the DNA is TGTGCCAGCAGTGCAGCTGGGCAGGCGAACACCGGGGAGCTGTTTTTT. Its translation is CASSAAGQANTGELFF.